This T cell receptor (beta chain) is from a study of monozygotic twins with inflammatory bowel disease. General study points: Evidence did not back any single strong signal or clonotype linked to IBD. IBD patients shared fewer clonotypes with others than healthy twins, especially with disease activity.

Comments on this clonotype: Its antigen is as yet unknown.

Every sample had its cDNA made across eight separate reactions. TCRdb reprocessed the 5' RACE reads, with one entry per CDR3 protein and no DNA. The ten most abundant clones cover 2% to 3% of a sample with approximately 150,000 distinct CDR3 sequences. CDR3 length: 17 amino acids. The germline V gene encodes CDR1 MNHEY and CDR2 SVGAGI. This chain connects TRBV6-5 to TRBJ2-3; without DNA, the TCRdb call of TRBD2 cannot be checked. Material for sequencing was blood. The receptor's source is a human donor with ulcerative colitis or Crohn's disease, or a healthy co-twin of an affected twin (not recorded which). The CDR3 sequence is CASSYSEREGPQDTQYF.